These 2 T cell receptor beta chains share one sample of origin, sequenced in a study of blood T cell repertoires in COVID-19. Clones were read by immunoSEQ multiplex PCR, and TCRdb kept only the in-frame ones, dropping some. The sample lists nearly 80,000 clones; around 84% were seen once. Material for sequencing was peripheral blood. The receptors originated from a man aged 50 to 59 with acute or convalescent COVID-19.

The chain has TRBV4-3 and TRBJ2-1, with D possibly TRBD2 on 5 matching bases. Trimming took 1 base from V and 6 from J, leaving 10 bases between them. CDR3 length: 14 amino acids. Per germline, CDR1 LGHNA and CDR2 YSLEER. The CDR3, as DNA: TGCGCCAGCAGCCAAGGCGTCGCGGGCAATGAGCAGTTCTTC. Translation gives CASSQGVAGNEQFF.

The genes are TRBV5-1 and TRBJ2-3; TRBD2 aligns across 9 bases. The J segment lost 5 bases and the V segment lost 4 bases, leaving 11 bases of the junction unmatched. Per germline, CDR1 SGHRS and CDR2 YFSETQ. CDR3 length: 16 residues. The CDR3 DNA sequence: TGCGCCAGCAGCGTGCCAAGGCTAGCGGGAAAAGATACGCAGTATTTT. It codes for CASSVPRLAGKDTQYF.